This section outlines one TCR beta chain sequence together with its context. Antigen: not known. CDR1 is MNHNS, CDR2 SASEGT, per germline. V lost 5 bases, J lost 6 bases, and 5 bases stayed unmatched. The CDR3 covers 15 residues. These data originate in a study of CD8+ T cells in alopecia areata. Findings of the study overall: Only a single nonresponder existed, so baseline CD8+ expansion links stay unclear.

Treatment noted: oral pan-JAK inhibitor, 5-10 mg twice daily. Investigators isolated RNA and reverse transcribed it into cDNA to act as the sequencing template. Sequenced by immunoSEQ multiplex PCR; TCRdb stores in-frame clones only, minus some. The table has fewer than 250,000 clones, less than 65% seen once. The sequence came from a human donor with alopecia areata. The source material was CD4+ T cells sorted from blood, sampled at week 24, from a patient treated with tofacitinib. The rearrangement uses TRBV6-1 and TRBJ1-6; TRBD1 aligns across 9 bases. CDR3 region: CASSSPTGGNSPLHF. CDR3 nucleotides: TGTGCCAGCAGTTCACCGACAGGGGGTAATTCACCCCTCCACTTT.